Listed here are 18 T cell receptor beta chains from one sample, sequenced in a study of blood T cell repertoires in COVID-19 (dated by TCRdb to the early 2020s). The library was built by means of the immunoSEQ multiplex PCR assay. As stored in TCRdb, this immuneACCESS dataset retains in-frame rearrangements with V and J assigned. A fraction of the clones does not appear; measured against another copy, unresolved V genes explain less than half of the discrepancy, and the remainder lacks a known reason. This sample is represented by around 68,000 clones; around 87% of them were singletons. In total, the top ten clones hold 5.5% to 8.5% of the sample. Input material: peripheral blood. The source of these receptors is a man aged 50-60 years with active COVID-19.

The chain carries TRBV19 and TRBJ2-3, with 7 bases aligning to TRBD2. The V gene end was trimmed by 6 bases and the J gene end by 3 bases; junction bases not matched to a gene: 9. The CDR3 runs 15 residues. Germline V gives CDR1 LNHDA, CDR2 SQIVND (reference sequence). For the CDR3, the DNA is TGTGCCAGTAGAATTGGCGGGAGTGGTACAGATACGCAGTATTTT. This translates into CASRIGGSGTDTQYF.

The V call is TRBV29-1, the J call TRBJ2-3, with TRBD1 matching 10 bases. CDR1 is SQVTM, CDR2 ANQGSEA, per germline. Unmatched junction bases numbered 9, after V lost 6 bases and J lost 6 bases. The CDR3 contains 14 residues. The CDR3 region is CSVHDGTGEDTQYF. The CDR3 DNA reads TGCAGCGTGCATGACGGGACAGGGGAGGATACGCAGTATTTT.

The chain carries TRBV9 and TRBJ1-3; 7 bases fit TRBD1. The CDR3 is 15 residues long. Unmatched junction bases numbered 3, after V lost 0 bases and J lost 3 bases. CDR1 and CDR2 from the germline V gene are SGDLS and YYNGEE. CDR3: CASSVGQGVGNTIYF. In nucleotides, the CDR3 is TGTGCCAGCAGCGTAGGACAGGGAGTTGGAAACACCATATATTTT. Supplemented by reference TRBV9 and TRBJ1-3, the full variable domain reads DSGVTQTPKHLITATGQRVTLRCSPRSGDLSVYWYQQSLDQGLQFLIQYYNGEERAKGNILERFSAQQFPDLHSELNLSSLELGDSALYFCASSVGQGVGNTIYFGEGSWLTVV.

The DNA for the CDR3 is TGTGCCAGCAGCCAAGAAGGAGGGCAGGCTAGGGGGCAGTACTTC. This codes for CASSQEGGQARGQYF. The rearrangement uses TRBV4-2 and TRBJ2-7, with D perhaps TRBD2 (6 bases). V lost 0 bases to trimming and J lost 9 bases, with 18 bases between them. Germline CDR1 and CDR2: LGHNA and YNFKEQ. The CDR3 length is 15 residues.

This clone was counted between two and nine times. V is TRBV6-5 and J is TRBJ2-2, with 7 bases aligning to TRBD1. This CDR3 is built from 16 residues. Germline trimming cut 2 bases from V and 7 bases from J; bases unmatched to any gene: 10. CDR1 and CDR2 (germline): MNHEY, SVGAGI. In DNA, the CDR3 is TGTGCCAGCAGTTACCAATCGGACAGGTTCAGCGGGGAGCTGTTTTTT. Amino acids: CASSYQSDRFSGELFF.

The chain has TRBV3-1 (or the pseudogene TRBV3-2) and TRBJ2-3; 9 bases line up with TRBD2. V shed 4 bases, J shed 0 bases, and the junction held 5 bases outside the gene matches. This CDR3 has 16 residues. Germline CDR1 and CDR2: LGHDT and YNNKEL (reference sequence). In nucleotides, the CDR3 is TGTGCCAGCAGCCCAACTAGCGGGCTTAGCACAGATACGCAGTATTTT. This encodes CASSPTSGLSTDTQYF.

This rearrangement joins TRBV29-1 to TRBJ2-7, with 10 positions matching TRBD1. The CDR3 consists of 14 residues. V shed 0 bases, J shed 5 bases, and the junction held 4 bases outside the gene matches. Germline CDR1 SQVTM, CDR2 ANQGSEA. The CDR3 here is CSVEDTGTGDEQYF. The CDR3 DNA reads TGCAGCGTTGAAGATACCGGGACAGGGGACGAGCAGTACTTC.

This clone was counted a few times. The genes are TRBV6-6 and TRBJ2-2; D is uncertain. The CDR3 spans 12 residues. CDR1 is MNHNY, CDR2 SVGAGI, per germline (reference sequence). V shed 4 bases and J shed 7 bases, with 7 bases lying between them. The CDR3 loop is CASSWAVGELFF. The CDR3 bases are TGTGCCAGCAGTTGGGCCGTCGGGGAGCTGTTTTTT.

CDR3 in amino acids: CASWTGDGNIQYF. CDR3 nucleotide sequence: TGTGCCAGCTGGACAGGGGATGGAAACATTCAGTACTTC. The V gene is TRBV27, the J gene TRBJ2-4; 9 bases line up with TRBD1. V shed 8 bases and J 6 bases; nucleotides not matched to a gene: 5. Per germline, CDR1 MNHEY and CDR2 SMNVEV (reference sequence). This CDR3 region has 13 residues.

This rearrangement joins TRBV2 to TRBJ1-4, with 7 bases identical to TRBD1. The CDR3 is 12 residues long. J lost 6 bases, V lost 7 bases, and 2 bases had no gene match. Per germline, CDR1 SNHLY and CDR2 FYNNEI. The CDR3 bases are TGTGCCAGCAAAGACAGGGATGAAAAACTGTTTTTT. It specifies CASKDRDEKLFF.

The count of this clone is one. The J gene is TRBJ1-5, the V gene TRBV28; D is unclear. There are 13 residues in the CDR3. Deletions cut 6 bases from V and 5 bases from J, with 11 bases between. Germline CDR1 and CDR2: MDHEN and SYDVKM. Here the CDR3 reads CASRAGGHQPQHF. DNA of the CDR3: TGTGCCAGCAGGGCGGGAGGGCATCAGCCCCAGCATTTT.

The chain recombines TRBV24-1 with TRBJ2-3, with D possibly TRBD1 on 7 matching bases. CDR1 and CDR2 from the germline V gene are KGHDR and SFDVKD. V was cut by 9 bases and J by 2 bases, with 17 bases left in between. This CDR3 region has 15 residues. The CDR3 reads CATAGQPGPTDTQYF. The CDR3 region has the DNA TGTGCCACCGCGGGACAGCCCGGCCCCACAGATACGCAGTATTTT.

CDR3: CASRKQASEQYF. The CDR3 region has the DNA TGTGCCAGTCGAAAACAGGCGTCCGAGCAGTACTTC. The V and J genes are TRBV28 and TRBJ2-7; maybe TRBD1 (5 bases). Germline-derived CDR1 and CDR2 are MDHEN and SYDVKM. The CDR3 extends over 12 amino acids. The V end was cut by 9 bases, the J end by 6 bases, with 15 bases between.

The chain links TRBV7-2 to TRBJ1-2, with TRBD1 as a possible D gene (6 bases). Germline-derived CDR1 and CDR2 are SGHTA and FQGNSA. The length of the CDR3 is 13 residues. Trimming stripped 8 bases from V and 1 base from J, with 11 bases between. CDR3 sequence: CASGGAGNYGYTF. The CDR3 nucleotides are TGTGCCAGCGGGGGGGCGGGTAACTATGGCTACACCTTC.

The chain carries TRBV9 and TRBJ2-7; TRBD2 might be the D (6 bases). Germline CDR1 SGDLS, CDR2 YYNGEE. There are 14 residues in the CDR3. The V gene lost 4 bases and the J gene lost 4 bases, with 15 bases spanning the gap. The CDR3, as DNA: TGTGCCAGCAGCCCTCCGGGACTTTCATACGAGCAGTACTTC. Protein: CASSPPGLSYEQYF.

This clone was seen more than once but under ten times. The chain has TRBV5-6 and TRBJ2-7; 7 bases are a match to TRBD2. The germline CDR1 and CDR2 sequences are SGHDT and YYEEEE. The CDR3 contains 15 residues. V lost 1 base and J lost 4; bases outside the gene matches: 8. The CDR3 nucleotides are TGTGCCAGCAGCTTGATTCTGGGGAGGGATTACGAGCAGTACTTC. It translates to CASSLILGRDYEQYF.

The chain carries TRBV10-1 and TRBJ1-2; D gene uncertain. Germline CDR1 WNHNN, CDR2 SYGVQD (reference sequence). Trimming shortened V by 2 bases and J by 2 bases, and 24 bases separated the two germline ends. This CDR3 has 19 residues. The CDR3 nucleotides read TGCGCCAGCAGTGAGCCGGAGAAAGTTCGACCCGGTGGGAACTATGGCTACACCTTC. Its translation: CASSEPEKVRPGGNYGYTF.

The V and J genes are TRBV21-1 and TRBJ2-7; TRBD2, the table's D call, lacks a check against the DNA. TRBV21-1 corresponds to a pseudogene. The CDR3 consists of 14 residues. CDR3 coding DNA: TGTGCCAGCAGCAGTGGTAGCGGGGACTACGAGCAGTACTTC. Its translation is CASSSGSGDYEQYF.